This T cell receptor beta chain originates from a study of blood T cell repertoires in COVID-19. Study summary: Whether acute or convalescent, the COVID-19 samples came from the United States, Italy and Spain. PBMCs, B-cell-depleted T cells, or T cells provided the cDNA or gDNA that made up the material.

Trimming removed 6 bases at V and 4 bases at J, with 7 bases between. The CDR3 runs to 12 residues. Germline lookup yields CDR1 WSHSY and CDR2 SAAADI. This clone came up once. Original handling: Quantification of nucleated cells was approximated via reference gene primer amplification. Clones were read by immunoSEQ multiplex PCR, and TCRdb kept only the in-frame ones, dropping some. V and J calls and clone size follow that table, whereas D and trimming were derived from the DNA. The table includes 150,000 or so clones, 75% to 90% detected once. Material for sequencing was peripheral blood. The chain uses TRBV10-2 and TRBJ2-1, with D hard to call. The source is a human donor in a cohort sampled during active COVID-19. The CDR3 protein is CASRLTYNEQFF. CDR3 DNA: TGCGCCAGCAGGTTGACATACAATGAGCAGTTCTTC.